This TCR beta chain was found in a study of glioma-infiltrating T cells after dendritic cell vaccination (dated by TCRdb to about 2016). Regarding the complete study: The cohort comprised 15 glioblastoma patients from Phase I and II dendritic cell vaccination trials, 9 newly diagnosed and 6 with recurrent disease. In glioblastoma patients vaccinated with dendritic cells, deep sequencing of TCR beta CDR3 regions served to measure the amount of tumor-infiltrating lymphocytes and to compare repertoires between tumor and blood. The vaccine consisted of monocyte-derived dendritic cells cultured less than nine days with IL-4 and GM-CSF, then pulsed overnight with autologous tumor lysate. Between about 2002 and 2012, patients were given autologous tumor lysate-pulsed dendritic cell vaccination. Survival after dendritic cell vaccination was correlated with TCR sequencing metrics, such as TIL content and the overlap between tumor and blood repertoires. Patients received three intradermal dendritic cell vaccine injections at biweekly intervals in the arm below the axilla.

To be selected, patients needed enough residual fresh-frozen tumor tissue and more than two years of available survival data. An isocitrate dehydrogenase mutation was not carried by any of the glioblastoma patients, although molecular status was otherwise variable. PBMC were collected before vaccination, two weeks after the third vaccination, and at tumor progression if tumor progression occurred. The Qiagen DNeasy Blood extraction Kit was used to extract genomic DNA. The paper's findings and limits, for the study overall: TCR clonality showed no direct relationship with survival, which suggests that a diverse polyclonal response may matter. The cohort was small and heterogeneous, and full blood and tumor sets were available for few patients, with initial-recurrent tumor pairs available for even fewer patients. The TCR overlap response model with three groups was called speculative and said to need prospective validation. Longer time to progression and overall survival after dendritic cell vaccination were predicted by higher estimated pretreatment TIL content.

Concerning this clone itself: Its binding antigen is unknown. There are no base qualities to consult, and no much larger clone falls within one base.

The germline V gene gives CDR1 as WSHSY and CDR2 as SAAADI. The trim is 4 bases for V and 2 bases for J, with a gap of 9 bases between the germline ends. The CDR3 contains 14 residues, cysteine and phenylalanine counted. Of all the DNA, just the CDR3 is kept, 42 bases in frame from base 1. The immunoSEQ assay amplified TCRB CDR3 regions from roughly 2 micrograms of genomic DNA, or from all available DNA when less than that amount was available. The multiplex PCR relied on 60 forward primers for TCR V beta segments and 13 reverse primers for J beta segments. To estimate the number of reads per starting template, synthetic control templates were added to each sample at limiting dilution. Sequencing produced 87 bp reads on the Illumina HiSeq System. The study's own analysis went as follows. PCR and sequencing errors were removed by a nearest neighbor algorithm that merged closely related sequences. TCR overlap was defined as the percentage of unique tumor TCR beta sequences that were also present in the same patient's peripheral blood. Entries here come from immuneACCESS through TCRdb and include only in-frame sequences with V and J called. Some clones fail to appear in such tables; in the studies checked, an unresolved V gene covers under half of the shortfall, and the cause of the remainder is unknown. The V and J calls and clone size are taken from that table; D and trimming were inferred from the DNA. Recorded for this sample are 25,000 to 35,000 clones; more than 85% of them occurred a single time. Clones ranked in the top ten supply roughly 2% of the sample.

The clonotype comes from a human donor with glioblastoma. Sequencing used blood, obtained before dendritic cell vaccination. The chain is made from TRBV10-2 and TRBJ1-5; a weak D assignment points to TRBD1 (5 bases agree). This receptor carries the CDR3 CASSVAGGNQPQHF. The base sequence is TGCGCCAGCAGTGTCGCGGGGGGCAATCAGCCCCAGCATTTT.